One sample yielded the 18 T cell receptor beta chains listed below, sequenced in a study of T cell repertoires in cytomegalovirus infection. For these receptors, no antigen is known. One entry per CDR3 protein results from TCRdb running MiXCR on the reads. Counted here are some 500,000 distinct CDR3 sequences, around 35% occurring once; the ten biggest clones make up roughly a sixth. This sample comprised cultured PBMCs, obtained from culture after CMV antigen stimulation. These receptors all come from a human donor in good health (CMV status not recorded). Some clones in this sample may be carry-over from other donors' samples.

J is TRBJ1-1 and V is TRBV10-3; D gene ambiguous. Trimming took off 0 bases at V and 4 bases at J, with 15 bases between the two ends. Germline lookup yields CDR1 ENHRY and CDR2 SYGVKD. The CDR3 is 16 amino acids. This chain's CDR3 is CAISESGRWPSTEAFF. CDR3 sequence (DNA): TGTGCCATCAGTGAGTCGGGCAGGTGGCCCAGCACTGAAGCTTTCTTT.

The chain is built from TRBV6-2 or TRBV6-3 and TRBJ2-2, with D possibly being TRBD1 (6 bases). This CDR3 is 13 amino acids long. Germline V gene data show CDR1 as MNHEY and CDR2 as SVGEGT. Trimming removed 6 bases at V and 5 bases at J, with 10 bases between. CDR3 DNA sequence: TGTGCCAGCAGAATAACAGGGACCGGGGAGCTGTTTTTT. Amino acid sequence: CASRITGTGELFF.

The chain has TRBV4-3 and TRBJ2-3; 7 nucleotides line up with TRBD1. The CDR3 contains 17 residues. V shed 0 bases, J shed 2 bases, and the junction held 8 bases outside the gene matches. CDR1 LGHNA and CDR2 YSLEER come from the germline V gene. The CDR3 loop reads CASSQEFGTASTDTQYF. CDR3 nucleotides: TGCGCCAGCAGCCAAGAATTTGGGACAGCCTCCACAGATACGCAGTATTTT.

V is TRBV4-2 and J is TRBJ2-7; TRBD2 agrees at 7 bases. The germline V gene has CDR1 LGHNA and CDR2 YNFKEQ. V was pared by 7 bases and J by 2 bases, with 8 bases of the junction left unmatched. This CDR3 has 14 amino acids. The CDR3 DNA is TGTGCCAGCATGGCGGGGGAGGGAGCCTACGAGCAGTACTTC. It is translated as CASMAGEGAYEQYF.

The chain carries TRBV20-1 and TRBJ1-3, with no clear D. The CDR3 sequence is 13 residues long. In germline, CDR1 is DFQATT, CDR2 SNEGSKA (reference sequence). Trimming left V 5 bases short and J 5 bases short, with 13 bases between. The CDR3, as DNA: TGCAGTGCTTCCTCACTTAGGAGAAACACCATATATTTT. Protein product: CSASSLRRNTIYF.

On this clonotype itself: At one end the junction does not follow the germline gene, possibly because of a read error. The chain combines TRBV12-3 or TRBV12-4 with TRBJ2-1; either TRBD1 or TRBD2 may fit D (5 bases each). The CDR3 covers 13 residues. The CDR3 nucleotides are TGTGCCAGCAGATCCGGGGCCTACAATGAGGAGTTCTTC. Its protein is CASRSGAYNEEFF.

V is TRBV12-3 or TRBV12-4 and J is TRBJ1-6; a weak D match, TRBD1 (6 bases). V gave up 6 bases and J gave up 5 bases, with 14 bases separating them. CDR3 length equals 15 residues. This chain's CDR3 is CASRGAQTHNSPLHF. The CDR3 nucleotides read TGTGCCAGCAGGGGGGCCCAAACCCATAATTCACCCCTCCACTTT.

The chain's CDR3 is CASSSGLDLHQPQHF. The CDR3 nucleotides are TGTGCCAGCAGCTCAGGATTGGATCTTCATCAGCCCCAGCATTTT. The V call is TRBV28, the J call TRBJ1-5; D is uncertain. V was pared by 6 bases and J by 5 bases, with 17 bases between. CDR1 and CDR2 from the germline V gene are MDHEN and SYDVKM. The CDR3 has 15 residues.

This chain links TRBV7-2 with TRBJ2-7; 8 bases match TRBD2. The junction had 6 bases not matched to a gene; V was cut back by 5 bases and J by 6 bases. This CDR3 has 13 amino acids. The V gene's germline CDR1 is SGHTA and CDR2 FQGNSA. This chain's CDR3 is CASSPPREGEQYF. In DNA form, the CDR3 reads TGTGCCAGCAGCCCCCCCCGGGAGGGCGAGCAGTACTTC. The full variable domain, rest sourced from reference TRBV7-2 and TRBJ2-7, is GAGVSQSPSNKVTEKGKDVELRCDPISGHTALYWYRQSLGQGLEFLIYFQGNSAPDKSGLPSDRFSAERTGGSVSTLTIQRTQQEDSAVYLCASSPPREGEQYFGPGTRLTVT.

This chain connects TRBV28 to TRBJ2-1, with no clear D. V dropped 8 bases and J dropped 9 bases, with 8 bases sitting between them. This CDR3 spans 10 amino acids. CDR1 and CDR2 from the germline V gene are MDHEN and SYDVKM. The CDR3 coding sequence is TGTGCCAGCGGGTTGACTGAGCAGTTCTTC. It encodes CASGLTEQFF. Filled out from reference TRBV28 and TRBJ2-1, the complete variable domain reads DVKVTQSSRYLVKRTGEKVFLECVQDMDHENMFWYRQDPGLGLRLIYFSYDVKMKEKGDIPEGYSVSREKKERFSLILESASTNQTSMYLCASGLTEQFFGPGTRLTVL.

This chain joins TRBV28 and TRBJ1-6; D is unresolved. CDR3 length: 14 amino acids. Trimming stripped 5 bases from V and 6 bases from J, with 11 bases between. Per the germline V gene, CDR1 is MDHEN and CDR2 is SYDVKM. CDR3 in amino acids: CASSAPALNSPLHF. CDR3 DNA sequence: TGTGCCAGCAGTGCCCCCGCCCTTAATTCACCCCTCCACTTT.

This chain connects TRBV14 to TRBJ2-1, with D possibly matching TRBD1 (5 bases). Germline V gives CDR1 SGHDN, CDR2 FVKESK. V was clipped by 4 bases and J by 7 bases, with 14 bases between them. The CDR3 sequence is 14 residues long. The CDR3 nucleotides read TGTGCCAGCAGCCTGAGAAGGGGCGGAAATGAGCAGTTCTTC. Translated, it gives CASSLRRGGNEQFF.

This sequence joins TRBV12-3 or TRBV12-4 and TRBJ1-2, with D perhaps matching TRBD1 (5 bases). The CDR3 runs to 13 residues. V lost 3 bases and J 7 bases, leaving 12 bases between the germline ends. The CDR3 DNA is TGTGCCAGCAGTTTGTCAGGGTTTAGTGGCTACACCTTC. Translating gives CASSLSGFSGYTF.

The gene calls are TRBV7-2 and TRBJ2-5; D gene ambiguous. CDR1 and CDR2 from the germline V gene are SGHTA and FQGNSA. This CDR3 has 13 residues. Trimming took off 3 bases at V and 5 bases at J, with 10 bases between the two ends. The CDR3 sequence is CASSFYRTETQYF. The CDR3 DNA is TGTGCCAGCAGCTTTTACAGAACGGAGACCCAGTACTTC.

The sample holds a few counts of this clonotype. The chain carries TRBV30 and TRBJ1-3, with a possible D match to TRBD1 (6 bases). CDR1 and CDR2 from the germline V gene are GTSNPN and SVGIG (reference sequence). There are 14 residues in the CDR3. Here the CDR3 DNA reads TGTGCTTCGAGGGGGGGCCCCGATGGAAACACCATATATTTT. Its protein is CASRGGPDGNTIYF.

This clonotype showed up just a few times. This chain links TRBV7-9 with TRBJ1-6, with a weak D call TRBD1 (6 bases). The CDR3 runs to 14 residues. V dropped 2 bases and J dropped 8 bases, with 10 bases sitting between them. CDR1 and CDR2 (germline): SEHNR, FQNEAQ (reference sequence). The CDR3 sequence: CASSLQQGYSPLHF. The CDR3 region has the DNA TGTGCCAGCAGCTTACAACAGGGTTATTCACCCCTCCACTTT.

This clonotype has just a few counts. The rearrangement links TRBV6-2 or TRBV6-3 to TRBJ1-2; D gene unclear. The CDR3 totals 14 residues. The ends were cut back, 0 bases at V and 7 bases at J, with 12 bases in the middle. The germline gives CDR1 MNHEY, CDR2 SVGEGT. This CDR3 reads CASSYSRGPGGYTF. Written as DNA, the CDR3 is TGTGCCAGCAGTTACTCGAGAGGGCCAGGTGGCTACACCTTC.

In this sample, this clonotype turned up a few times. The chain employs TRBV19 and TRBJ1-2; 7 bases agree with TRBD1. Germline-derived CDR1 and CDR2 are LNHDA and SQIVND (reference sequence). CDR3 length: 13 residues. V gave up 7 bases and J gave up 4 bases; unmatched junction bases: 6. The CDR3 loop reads CASTDRAFYGYTF. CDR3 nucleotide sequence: TGTGCCAGTACTGACAGGGCCTTCTATGGCTACACCTTC.